These 17 T cell receptor beta chains were all obtained from the same sample, sequenced in a study of early T cells in non-severe SARS-CoV-2 infection. TCRdb independently ran MiXCR on the 5' RACE reads; one entry per CDR3 protein. The repertoire holds tens of thousands of distinct CDR3 sequences, with about 12% as singletons. The sequences come from whole blood, collected at baseline. The receptors stem from an adult who was a healthcare worker with PCR-confirmed SARS-CoV-2 infection or an uninfected control (not recorded which).

This clonotype turned up a few times. The J gene is TRBJ1-1, the V gene TRBV18; the match to TRBD1 covers 7 bases. Germline CDR1 reads KGHSH; CDR2 reads LQKENI. CDR3 size: 16 residues. V was pared by 0 bases and J by 7 bases, with 11 bases of the junction left unmatched. CDR3 residues: CASSPPPTGLRNEAFF. CDR3 nucleotide sequence: TGTGCCAGCTCACCACCCCCGACAGGGTTAAGGAATGAAGCTTTCTTT.

The chain recombines TRBV2 with TRBJ1-2; 9 positions match TRBD1. With 7 bases clipped from V and 5 bases from J, the junction kept 14 bases outside the gene matches. From germline, CDR1 is SNHLY and CDR2 FYNNEI. The CDR3 spans 16 residues. The CDR3 is CASTWTGARYSYGYTF. The CDR3 DNA is TGTGCCAGCACCTGGACAGGGGCGCGATACTCTTATGGCTACACCTTC. Full variable domain (remainder filled in from reference TRBV2 and TRBJ1-2): EPEVTQTPSHQVTQMGQEVILRCVPISNHLYFYWYRQILGQKVEFLVSFYNNEISEKSEIFDDQFSVERPDGSNFTLKIRSTKLEDSAMYFCASTWTGARYSYGYTFGSGTRLTVV.

This clonotype showed up many times. The rearrangement joins TRBV7-3 to TRBJ2-2; D may be TRBD2 (5 bases). The CDR3 sequence is 16 residues long. V was trimmed by 3 bases and J by 1 base, leaving 12 bases between them. Germline CDR1 and CDR2: SGHTA and FQGTGA. Here the CDR3 reads CASSLAGTQNTGELFF. CDR3 nucleotides: TGTGCCAGCAGCTTGGCGGGTACCCAGAACACCGGGGAGCTGTTTTTT.

V gene TRBV27 combines with J gene TRBJ2-7; 10 bases are a match to TRBD2. Trimming cost V 3 bases and J 4 bases; bases outside gene matches: 3. In germline, CDR1 is MNHEY, CDR2 SMNVEV (reference sequence). CDR3 length equals 14 residues. This chain's CDR3 is CASSFSTSGYEQYF. The CDR3 DNA is TGTGCCAGCAGTTTCTCGACTAGCGGGTACGAGCAGTACTTC.

This clonotype was detected ten times or more. The chain couples TRBV14 to TRBJ2-1; 7 bases are a match to TRBD2. The CDR3 covers 15 residues. With 3 bases clipped from V and 6 bases from J, the junction kept 8 bases outside the gene matches. Germline CDR1 is SGHDN and CDR2 is FVKESK. CDR3 nucleotide sequence: TGTGCCAGCAGCCAGATCCTCGGGAGGAGCAATGAGCAGTTCTTC. This sequence encodes CASSQILGRSNEQFF.

The J gene is TRBJ1-1, the V gene TRBV20-1; D perhaps matches TRBD1 (5 bases). The V gene lost 2 bases and the J gene lost 0 bases, with 19 bases spanning the gap. This CDR3 region has 17 residues. From germline, CDR1 is DFQATT and CDR2 SNEGSKA (reference sequence). CDR3 coding DNA: TGCAGTGCTAGAAAAGGGACCGCCCGCCCCATGAACACTGAAGCTTTCTTT. Translated: CSARKGTARPMNTEAFF.

The chain employs TRBV2 and TRBJ2-5, with D hard to call. The CDR3 loop spans 10 amino acids. V lost 4 bases and J lost 7, with 4 bases in between. CDR1 is SNHLY, CDR2 FYNNEI, per germline. The CDR3 nucleotides read TGTGCCAGCAGTGCAGGGACCCAGTACTTC. It specifies CASSAGTQYF.

This clonotype was seen more than once but under ten times. V and J are TRBV12-3 or TRBV12-4 and TRBJ1-2; no clear D. The CDR3 runs to 13 residues. With 4 bases removed from V and 2 bases from J, the gap between germline ends came to 8 bases. The CDR3 region is CASSSLGNYGYTF. CDR3 sequence (DNA): TGTGCCAGCAGTTCCTTGGGAAACTATGGCTACACCTTC.

This clonotype was counted a few times. The V and J genes are TRBV4-2 and TRBJ1-2; D remains ambiguous. The V end was cut by 1 base, the J end by 2 bases, with 14 bases between. This CDR3 is built from 16 residues. The germline CDR1 and CDR2 sequences are LGHNA and YNFKEQ. CDR3 sequence reads: CASSQGVAALNYGYTF. The CDR3 region has the DNA TGTGCCAGCAGCCAAGGGGTGGCAGCACTCAACTATGGCTACACCTTC.

The V gene is TRBV20-1, the J gene TRBJ1-2, with D perhaps matching TRBD1 (6 bases). Germline assignment: CDR1 DFQATT and CDR2 SNEGSKA (reference sequence). The CDR3 totals 15 residues. V lost 0 bases and J lost 7, with 18 bases in between. CDR3 residues: CSARDIGRGGSGYTF. CDR3 in DNA: TGCAGTGCTAGAGATATCGGCAGGGGCGGGTCTGGCTACACCTTC.

This chain uses TRBV10-3 with TRBJ2-7; D gene uncertain. Germline CDR1 reads ENHRY; CDR2 reads SYGVKD. The CDR3 has 10 amino acids. Trimming took off 5 bases at V and 7 bases at J, with 6 bases between the two ends. CDR3 sequence: CAISPFEQYF. The CDR3 DNA reads TGTGCCATCAGTCCCTTTGAGCAGTACTTC.

The chain's CDR3 is CASSYSGTSAGELFF. As DNA, the CDR3 is TGTGCCAGCAGTTATAGCGGGACGAGCGCCGGGGAGCTGTTTTTT. J is TRBJ2-2 and V is TRBV6-6; TRBD2 aligns across 8 bases. V lost 3 bases to trimming and J lost 6 bases; unmatched junction nucleotides: 6. CDR3 size: 15 residues. Germline V CDR1 and CDR2: MNHNY, SVGAGI (reference sequence).

The chain employs TRBV10-3 and TRBJ2-5; unclear D gene. The germline V and J ends were trimmed by 0 bases and 2 bases, with 10 bases remaining between them. Per the germline V gene, CDR1 is ENHRY and CDR2 is SYGVKD. The CDR3 consists of 15 residues. The CDR3 spells CAISESNTIQETQYF. DNA of the CDR3: TGTGCCATCAGTGAGTCGAACACCATACAAGAGACCCAGTACTTC.

The J gene is TRBJ2-7, the V gene TRBV20-1; D not certain. CDR1 is DFQATT, CDR2 SNEGSKA, per germline (reference sequence). The CDR3 is made up of 16 amino acids. V gave up 0 bases and J gave up 4 bases, with 19 bases separating them. The CDR3 DNA sequence: TGCAGTGCTAGAGATGGGGTCCCCATAAAAGCTTACGAGCAGTACTTC. Its protein is CSARDGVPIKAYEQYF.

This clonotype was observed a few times. The chain uses TRBV25-1 and TRBJ2-7; no clear D gene. The CDR3 sequence is 13 residues long. With 0 bases removed from V and 2 bases from J, the gap between germline ends came to 5 bases. The germline CDR1 and CDR2 sequences are MGHDK and SYGVNS. The CDR3 sequence: CASSEYWTYEQYF. CDR3 bases: TGTGCCAGCAGTGAATATTGGACCTACGAGCAGTACTTC.

Concerning this clonotype: Given a much more abundant clone one base away, this may be a read error. Likely a read error: the CDR3 ends without its conserved phenylalanine or tryptophan. The chain uses TRBV5-4 and TRBJ2-5; 7 bases align to TRBD2. V trimming: 1 base; J trimming: 1 base; junction bases outside the gene matches: 7. This CDR3 is 16 amino acids long. Germline V CDR1 and CDR2: SGHNT, YYREEE (reference sequence). CDR3 sequence: CASSLFRGTTQETQYS. CDR3 in DNA: TGTGCCAGCAGCTTGTTTCGCGGGACTACCCAAGAGACCCAGTACTCC.

The V gene is TRBV5-1, the J gene TRBJ2-3; 13 nucleotides agree with TRBD2. Germline CDR1 and CDR2: SGHRS and YFSETQ. This CDR3 comprises 17 residues. V dropped 4 bases and J dropped 4; count of bases not matched to a gene: 9. The chain's CDR3 is CASSTGLAGARADTQYF. The CDR3 DNA reads as TGCGCCAGCAGCACAGGACTAGCGGGGGCAAGGGCAGATACGCAGTATTTT.